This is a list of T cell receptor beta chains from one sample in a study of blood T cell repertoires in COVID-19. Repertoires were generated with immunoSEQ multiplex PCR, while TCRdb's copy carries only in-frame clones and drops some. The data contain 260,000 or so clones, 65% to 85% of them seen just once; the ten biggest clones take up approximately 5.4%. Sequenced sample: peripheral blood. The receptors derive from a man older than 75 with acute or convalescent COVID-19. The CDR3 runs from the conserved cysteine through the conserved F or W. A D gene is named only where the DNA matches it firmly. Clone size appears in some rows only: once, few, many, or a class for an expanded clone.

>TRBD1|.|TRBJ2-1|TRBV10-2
CASSESPDRAEQFF
TGCGCCAGCAGTGAGTCCCCGGACAGGGCGGAGCAGTTCTTC
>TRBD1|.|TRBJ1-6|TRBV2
CASSDPGQGVSPLHF
TGTGCCAGCAGTGATCCGGGACAGGGGGTTTCACCCCTCCACTTT
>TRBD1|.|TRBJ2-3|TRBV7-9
CASTPPGQGATDTQYF
TGTGCCAGCACTCCACCGGGACAGGGGGCAACAGATACGCAGTATTTT
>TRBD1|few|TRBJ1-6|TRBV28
CASSSGTVASPLHF
TGTGCCAGCAGTTCCGGGACAGTTGCCTCACCCCTCCACTTT
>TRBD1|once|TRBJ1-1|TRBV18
CASSLRDRVEAFF
TGTGCCAGCTCCCTTCGGGACAGGGTCGAAGCTTTCTTT
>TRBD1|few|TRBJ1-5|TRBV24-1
CATAAQGRQPQHF
TGTGCCACCGCAGCACAGGGGAGGCAGCCCCAGCATTTT
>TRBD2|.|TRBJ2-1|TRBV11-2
CASSLSSGGVYNEQFF
TGTGCCAGCAGCTTATCTAGCGGAGGGGTCTACAATGAGCAGTTCTTC
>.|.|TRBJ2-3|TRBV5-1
CASRFSGASPTDTQYF
TGCGCCAGCAGGTTCTCGGGAGCCTCTCCCACAGATACGCAGTATTTT
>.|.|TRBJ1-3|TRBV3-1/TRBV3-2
CASSQDRAGRNTIYF
TGTGCCAGCAGCCAAGATCGGGCAGGGAGAAACACCATATATTTT
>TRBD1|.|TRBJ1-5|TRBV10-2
CASSGDRDWANSNQPQHF
TGCGCCAGCAGTGGTGACAGGGATTGGGCTAATAGCAATCAGCCCCAGCATTTT
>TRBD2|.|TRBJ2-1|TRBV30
CAWSVLGLAGGDEQFF
TGTGCCTGGAGTGTACTAGGACTAGCGGGGGGGGATGAGCAGTTCTTC
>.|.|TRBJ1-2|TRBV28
CASWSYGYTF
TGTGCCAGTTGGAGCTATGGCTACACCTTC
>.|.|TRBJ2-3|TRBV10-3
CAISGISGASTDTQYF
TGTGCCATCAGTGGTATTTCAGGGGCTAGCACAGATACGCAGTATTTT
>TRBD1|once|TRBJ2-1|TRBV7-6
CASSLRTGGNEQFF
TGTGCCAGCAGCTTAAGGACAGGGGGGAATGAGCAGTTCTTC
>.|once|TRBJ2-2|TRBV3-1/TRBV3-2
CASSRGSGNTGELFF
TGTGCCAGCAGCCGGGGAAGCGGAAACACCGGGGAGCTGTTTTTT
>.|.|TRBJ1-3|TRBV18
CASSRRDAGNTIYF
TGTGCCAGCTCACGCAGGGATGCTGGAAACACCATATATTTT
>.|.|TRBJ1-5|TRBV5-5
CASSLAGAGNQPQHF
TGTGCCAGCAGCCTGGCCGGGGCGGGGAATCAGCCCCAGCATTTT
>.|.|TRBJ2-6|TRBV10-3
CAISVRAHSGANVLTF
TGTGCCATCAGTGTCAGGGCCCACTCTGGGGCCAACGTCCTGACTTTC
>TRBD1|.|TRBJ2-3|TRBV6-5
CASKGTVTDTQYF
TGTGCCAGCAAAGGGACAGTCACAGATACGCAGTATTTT
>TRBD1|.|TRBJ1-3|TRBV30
CAWYYGTGSSGNTIYF
TGTGCCTGGTACTACGGGACAGGAAGCTCTGGAAACACCATATATTTT
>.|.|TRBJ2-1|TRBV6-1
CASSAGHILTYNEQFF
TGTGCCAGCAGTGCGGGACACATCCTGACCTACAATGAGCAGTTCTTC
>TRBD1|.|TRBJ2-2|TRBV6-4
CASSLTGSPGELFF
TGTGCCAGCAGCCTGACAGGGAGCCCCGGGGAGCTGTTTTTT
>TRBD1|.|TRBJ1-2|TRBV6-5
CASSQPGQGAGGYTF
TGTGCCAGCAGCCAACCGGGACAGGGGGCGGGTGGCTACACCTTC
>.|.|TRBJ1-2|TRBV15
CATSRNGGRGYTF
TGTGCCACCAGCAGGAACGGGGGTCGAGGCTACACCTTC
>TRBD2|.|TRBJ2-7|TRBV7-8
CASSLVSGATGTQWFYEQYF
TGTGCCAGCAGCTTAGTTAGCGGGGCGACCGGGACTCAGTGGTTCTACGAGCAGTACTTC
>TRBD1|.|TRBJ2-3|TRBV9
CASSTRGTASTDTQYF
TGTGCCAGCAGCACTAGAGGGACAGCTAGCACAGATACGCAGTATTTT
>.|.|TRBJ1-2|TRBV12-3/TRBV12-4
CASSLIDRRTF
TGTGCCAGCAGTCTAATCGACAGGAGGACCTTC
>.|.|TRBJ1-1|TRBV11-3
CASSLGRVNTEAFF
TGTGCCAGCAGCTTAGGACGGGTGAACACTGAAGCTTTCTTT
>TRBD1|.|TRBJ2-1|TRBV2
CASGQGANEQFF
TGTGCCAGCGGACAGGGGGCGAACGAGCAGTTCTTC
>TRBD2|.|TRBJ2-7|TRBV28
CASSPFPRERGSYEQYF
TGTGCCAGCAGTCCCTTCCCCCGGGAGCGGGGCTCCTACGAGCAGTACTTC
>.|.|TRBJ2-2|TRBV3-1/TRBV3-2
CASSLQGAAGELFF
TGTGCCAGCAGTCTTCAAGGTGCGGCCGGGGAGCTGTTTTTT
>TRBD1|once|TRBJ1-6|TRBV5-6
CASSVDRGLRDSPLHF
TGTGCCAGCAGCGTGGACAGGGGACTCCGAGATTCACCCCTCCACTTT
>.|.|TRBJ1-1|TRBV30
CASGPPGAGLSTEAFF
TGTGCCTCCGGGCCCCCTGGTGCAGGGCTTAGCACTGAAGCTTTCTTT
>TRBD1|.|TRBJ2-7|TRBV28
CASSPRDRPTDEQYF
TGTGCCAGCTCGCCCAGGGACAGACCCACCGACGAGCAGTACTTC
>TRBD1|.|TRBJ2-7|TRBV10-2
CASQKVPGQTYEQYF
TGCGCCAGTCAAAAGGTACCGGGACAGACCTACGAGCAGTACTTC
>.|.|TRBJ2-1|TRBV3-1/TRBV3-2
CASSQSGGANEQFF
TGTGCCAGCAGCCAAAGTGGCGGGGCGAATGAGCAGTTCTTC
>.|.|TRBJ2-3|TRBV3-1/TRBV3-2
CASSLNSDTQYF
TGTGCCAGCAGCCTGAACTCAGATACGCAGTATTTT
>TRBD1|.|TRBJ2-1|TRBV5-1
CASSPRQGAPYNEQFF
TGCGCCAGCAGCCCAAGACAGGGGGCACCCTACAATGAGCAGTTCTTC
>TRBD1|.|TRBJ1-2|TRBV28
CASSPPGTGIRGYTF
TGTGCCAGCAGTCCCCCCGGGACAGGGATCCGTGGCTACACCTTC
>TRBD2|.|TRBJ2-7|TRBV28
CASSFLRTSPPYEQYF
TGTGCCAGCAGTTTCCTGCGGACTAGCCCCCCCTACGAGCAGTACTTC
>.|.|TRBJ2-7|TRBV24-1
CATSDFSGEQYF
TGTGCCACCAGTGATTTCAGCGGCGAGCAGTACTTC
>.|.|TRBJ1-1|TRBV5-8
CASIPPWGVSEFRSTEAFF
TGTGCCAGCATCCCCCCTTGGGGGGTCTCTGAATTTCGGAGCACTGAAGCTTTCTTT
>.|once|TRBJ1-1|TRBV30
CAFRTDADEAFF
TGTGCCTTTCGGACAGATGCGGATGAAGCTTTCTTT
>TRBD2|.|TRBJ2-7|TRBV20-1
CSASRGGQQYF
TGCAGTGCTAGCCGGGGGGGGCAGCAGTACTTC
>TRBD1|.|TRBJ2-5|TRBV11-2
CASSLRGPSGETQYF
TGTGCCAGCAGCCTGAGGGGGCCGTCCGGGGAGACCCAGTACTTC
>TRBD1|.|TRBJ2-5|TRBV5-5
CASSRRGTGVETQYF
TGTGCCAGCAGCCGAAGAGGGACAGGGGTAGAGACCCAGTACTTC
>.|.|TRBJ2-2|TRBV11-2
CASSFSTGELFF
TGTGCCAGCAGCTTCAGCACCGGGGAGCTGTTTTTT
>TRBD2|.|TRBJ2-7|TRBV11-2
CASSSQGGSGYEQYF
TGTGCCAGCAGCTCCCAGGGCGGGAGTGGGTACGAGCAGTACTTC
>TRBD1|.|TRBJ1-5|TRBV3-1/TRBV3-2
CASSQGWGTGLGPQHF
TGTGCCAGCAGCCAAGGATGGGGGACAGGGCTTGGGCCCCAGCATTTT
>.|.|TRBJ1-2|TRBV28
CASSGQGGLKQYGYTF
TGTGCCAGCAGTGGTCAGGGAGGTCTTAAACAATATGGCTACACCTTC
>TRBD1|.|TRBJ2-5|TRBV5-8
CASSWGQGAETQYF
TGTGCCAGCAGCTGGGGACAGGGGGCGGAGACCCAGTACTTC
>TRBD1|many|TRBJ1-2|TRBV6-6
CASRHRGLGGYTF
TGTGCCAGCAGACACAGGGGGCTTGGTGGCTACACCTTC
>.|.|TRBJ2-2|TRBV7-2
CASSLVIGSPTGELFF
TGTGCCAGCAGCTTAGTTATCGGGTCACCAACCGGGGAGCTGTTTTTT
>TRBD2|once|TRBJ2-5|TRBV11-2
CASSLAAGVQETQYF
TGTGCCAGCAGCTTAGCAGCGGGGGTACAAGAGACCCAGTACTTC
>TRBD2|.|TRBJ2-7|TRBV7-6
CASSLTSGQSYEQYF
TGTGCCAGCAGTCTGACTAGCGGGCAATCCTACGAGCAGTACTTC
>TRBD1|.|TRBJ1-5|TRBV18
CASSPLQGQQPQHF
TGTGCCAGCTCACCATTACAGGGGCAACAGCCCCAGCATTTT
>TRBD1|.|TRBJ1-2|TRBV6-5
CASSYRTGFGYTF
TGTGCCAGCAGTTACCGGACAGGGTTCGGCTACACCTTC
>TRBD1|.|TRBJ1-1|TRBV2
CASNIWDREAFF
TGTGCCAGCAATATTTGGGACAGGGAAGCTTTCTTT
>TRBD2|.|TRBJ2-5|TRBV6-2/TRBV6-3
CASSSDRPLADYQETQYF
TGTGCCAGCAGTTCCGACCGCCCACTAGCGGACTACCAAGAGACCCAGTACTTC